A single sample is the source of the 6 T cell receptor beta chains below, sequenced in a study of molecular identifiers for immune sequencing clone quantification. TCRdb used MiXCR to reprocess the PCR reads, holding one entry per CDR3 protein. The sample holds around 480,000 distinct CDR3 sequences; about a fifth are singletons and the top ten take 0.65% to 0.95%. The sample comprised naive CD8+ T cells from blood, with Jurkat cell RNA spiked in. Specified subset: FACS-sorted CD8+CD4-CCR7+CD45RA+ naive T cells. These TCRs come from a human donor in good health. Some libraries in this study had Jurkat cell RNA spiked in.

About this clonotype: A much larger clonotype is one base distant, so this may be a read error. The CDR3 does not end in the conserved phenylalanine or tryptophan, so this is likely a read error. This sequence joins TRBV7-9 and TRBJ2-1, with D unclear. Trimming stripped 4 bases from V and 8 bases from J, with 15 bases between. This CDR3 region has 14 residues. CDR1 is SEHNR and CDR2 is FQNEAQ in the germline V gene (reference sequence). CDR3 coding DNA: TGTGCCAGCAGCTCCACCACCGGCGGTTATGAGCAGTTCCTC. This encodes CASSSTTGGYEQFL.

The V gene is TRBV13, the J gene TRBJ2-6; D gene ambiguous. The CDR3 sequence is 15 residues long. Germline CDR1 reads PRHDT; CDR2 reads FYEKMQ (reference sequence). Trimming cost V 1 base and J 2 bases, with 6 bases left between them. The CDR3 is CASSLEDPGANVLTF. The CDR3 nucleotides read TGTGCCAGCAGCTTAGAAGACCCTGGGGCCAACGTCCTGACTTTC.

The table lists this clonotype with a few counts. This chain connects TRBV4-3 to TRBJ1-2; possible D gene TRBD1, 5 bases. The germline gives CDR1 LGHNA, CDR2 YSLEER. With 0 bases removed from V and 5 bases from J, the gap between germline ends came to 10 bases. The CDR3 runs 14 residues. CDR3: CASSQDRDYYGYTF. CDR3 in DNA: TGCGCCAGCAGCCAAGACCGGGACTATTATGGCTACACCTTC.

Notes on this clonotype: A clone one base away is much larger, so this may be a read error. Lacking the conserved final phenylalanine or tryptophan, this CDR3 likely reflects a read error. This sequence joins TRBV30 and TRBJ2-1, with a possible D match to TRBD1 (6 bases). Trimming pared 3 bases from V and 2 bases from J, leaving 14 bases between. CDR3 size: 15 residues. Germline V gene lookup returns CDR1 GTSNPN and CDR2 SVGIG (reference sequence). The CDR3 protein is CAWRQGQTPYNEQFL. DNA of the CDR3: TGTGCCTGGAGACAGGGACAAACCCCCTACAATGAGCAGTTCCTC.

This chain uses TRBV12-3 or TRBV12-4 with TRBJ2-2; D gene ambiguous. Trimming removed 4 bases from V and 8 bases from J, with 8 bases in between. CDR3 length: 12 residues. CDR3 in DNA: TGTGCCAGCAGTTCTGGATCAGGGGAGCTGTTTTTT. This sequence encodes CASSSGSGELFF.

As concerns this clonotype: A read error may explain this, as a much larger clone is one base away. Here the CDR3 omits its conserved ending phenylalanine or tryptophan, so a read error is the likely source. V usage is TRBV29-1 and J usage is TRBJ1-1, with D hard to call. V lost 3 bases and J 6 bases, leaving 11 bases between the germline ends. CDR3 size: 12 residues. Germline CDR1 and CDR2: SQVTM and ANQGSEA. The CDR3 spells CSVEEGGAEAFS. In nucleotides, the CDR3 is TGCAGCGTTGAGGAGGGAGGCGCTGAAGCTTTCTCT.